This T cell receptor (beta chain) was found in a study of cytomegalovirus exposure and HLA in healthy donors. V was cut by 0 bases and J by 7 bases, with 12 bases left in between. Germline CDR1 is MNHEY and CDR2 is SVGAGI. The CDR3 sequence is 15 residues long. Method: immunoSEQ multiplex PCR; TCRdb's copy keeps in-frame clones and lacks some. Here the sample spans approximately 190,000 clones, 75% to 90% being singletons. The rearrangement uses TRBV6-5 and TRBJ1-4, with a tentative D call TRBD1 (6 bases). The clonotype comes from a man in his late teens or twenties in good health and CMV-seropositive. Sequenced material: PBMCs. This CDR3 reads CASSYSTGSAEKLFF. CDR3 nucleotides: TGTGCCAGCAGTTACTCGACAGGCTCGGCTGAAAAACTGTTTTTT.